These 16 T cell receptor beta chains share one sample of origin, sequenced in a study of control samples from healthy donors and cancer patients. Some clones are missing from TCRdb's copy, which holds only in-frame ones; the method was immunoSEQ multiplex PCR. Of approximately 140,000 clones listed, approximately 94% are singletons. Sequencing used blood. These receptors originate from a man between 18 and 29 years old in good health.

The genes are TRBV15 and TRBJ2-2; D gene uncertain. Trimming shortened V by 0 bases and J by 6 bases, and 11 bases separated the two germline ends. CDR3 length: 15 amino acids. Germline V gene lookup returns CDR1 LNHNV and CDR2 YYDKDF (reference sequence). CDR3 DNA: TGTGCCACCAGCAGAGATTTTGGGCTCGCCGGGGAGCTGTTTTTT. The encoded protein is CATSRDFGLAGELFF.

The chain joins TRBV13 to TRBJ2-5; the match to TRBD1 covers 7 bases. J lost 3 bases, V lost 5 bases, and 6 bases had no gene match. Germline CDR1 and CDR2: PRHDT and FYEKMQ (reference sequence). The CDR3 has 14 residues. This chain's CDR3 is CASSPPTGKETQYF. The CDR3 region has the DNA TGTGCCAGCAGCCCCCCGACAGGGAAAGAGACCCAGTACTTC.

The chain combines TRBV25-1 with TRBJ2-1; either TRBD1 or TRBD2 may supply D (5 bases each). This CDR3 contains 13 residues. The V end was cut by 5 bases, the J end by 2 bases, with 7 bases between. CDR1 is MGHDK, CDR2 SYGVNS, per germline. Here the CDR3 DNA reads TGTGCCAGCAGTCTGGGGGCCTACAATGAGCAGTTCTTC. As protein: CASSLGAYNEQFF.

The V gene is TRBV5-4, the J gene TRBJ1-1, with a possible D match to TRBD1 (6 bases). CDR3 length equals 12 residues. Looked up from germline, CDR1 is SGHNT and CDR2 is YYREEE (reference sequence). V gave up 3 bases and J gave up 7 bases, with 10 bases separating them. The CDR3 region is CASSSDRDEAFF. The DNA for the CDR3 is TGTGCCAGCAGCTCGGACAGAGATGAAGCTTTCTTT.

This sequence joins TRBV9 and TRBJ1-2, with 7 nucleotides matching TRBD1. Germline CDR1 and CDR2: SGDLS and YYNGEE. The CDR3 runs 14 residues. J lost 8 bases, V lost 1 base, and 8 bases had no gene match. For the CDR3, the DNA is TGTGCCAGCAGCGTATCGACAGGGAAGGAAGGCTACACCTTC. Amino acid sequence: CASSVSTGKEGYTF.

The gene calls are TRBV30 and TRBJ2-1; 9 bases map to TRBD2. The CDR3 covers 12 residues. After removal of 2 bases from V and 11 bases from J, the junction contained 4 bases not matched to a gene. Germline V gene lookup returns CDR1 GTSNPN and CDR2 SVGIG (reference sequence). CDR3 in DNA: TGTGCCTGGAGTAGCGGGGGGAACAAGCAGTTCTTC. This sequence encodes CAWSSGGNKQFF.

The J gene is TRBJ2-5, the V gene TRBV27, with a tentative D call TRBD2 (6 bases). Trimming removed 3 bases at V and 5 bases at J, with 10 bases between. The CDR3 consists of 13 residues. Germline CDR1 is MNHEY and CDR2 is SMNVEV (reference sequence). As DNA, the CDR3 is TGTGCCAGCAGTTTTGCGGGGCGGGAGACCCAGTACTTC. Translating gives CASSFAGRETQYF.

The chain employs TRBV7-6 and TRBJ1-6, with D perhaps matching TRBD1 (6 bases). Germline CDR1 SGHVS, CDR2 FNYEAQ. The V end lost 0 bases, the J end lost 10 bases, and 16 bases lay between the germline ends. CDR3 size: 16 residues. CDR3 sequence reads: CASSLAGGREKSPLHF. CDR3 nucleotide sequence: TGTGCCAGCAGCTTAGCAGGGGGAAGGGAAAAATCACCCCTCCACTTT.

The chain has TRBV5-4 and TRBJ1-1; D gene unclear. The CDR3 length is 14 residues. Trimming took 1 base from V and 9 from J, leaving 16 bases between them. Germline V CDR1 and CDR2: SGHNT, YYREEE (reference sequence). CDR3 sequence (DNA): TGTGCCAGCAGCTTGCCCCCCCGGACTCGCAAAGCTTTCTTT. This codes for CASSLPPRTRKAFF.

The chain recombines TRBV7-2 with TRBJ1-1; the D is unclear. Germline CDR1 is SGHTA and CDR2 is FQGNSA. The CDR3 covers 14 residues. V dropped 0 bases and J dropped 4 bases, with 9 bases sitting between them. This chain's CDR3 is CASSLALVATEAFF. CDR3 DNA: TGTGCCAGCAGCTTAGCGTTGGTGGCCACTGAAGCTTTCTTT.

The DNA of the CDR3 is TGCGCCAGCAGCCGAGAACCGGGACTTCCCCAAGAGACCCAGTACTTC. Its protein product is CASSREPGLPQETQYF. The chain links TRBV4-1 to TRBJ2-5; TRBD2 might be the D (6 bases). From germline, CDR1 is MGHRA and CDR2 YSYEKL. V was shortened by 4 bases and J by 1 base, with 16 bases between the two germline ends. The CDR3 spans 16 residues.

The chain couples TRBV6-2 or TRBV6-3 to TRBJ1-1; weak D call: TRBD1 (5 bases). Trimming shortened V by 0 bases and J by 4 bases, and 15 bases separated the two germline ends. This CDR3 has 16 residues. Germline assignment: CDR1 MNHEY and CDR2 SVGEGT. CDR3 DNA: TGTGCCAGCAGTTACTCGGGAAAAGCAGGGCTCACTGAAGCTTTCTTT. This translates into CASSYSGKAGLTEAFF.

The chain recombines TRBV19 with TRBJ1-1; the D gene is possibly TRBD1 (6 bases). In germline, CDR1 is LNHDA, CDR2 SQIVND (reference sequence). Trimming stripped 4 bases from V and 3 bases from J, with 18 bases between. This CDR3 comprises 16 residues. The CDR3 sequence is CASSTRTAPLDTEAFF. CDR3 sequence (DNA): TGTGCCAGTAGTACAAGGACAGCCCCCTTGGACACTGAAGCTTTCTTT.

This clone was detected once. The rearrangement joins TRBV28 to TRBJ1-5, with D tentatively TRBD1 (6 bases). The V end was cut by 2 bases, the J end by 4 bases, with 15 bases between. Germline values: CDR1 MDHEN, CDR2 SYDVKM. The CDR3 length is 16 residues. The CDR3 nucleotides read TGTGCCAGCAGTTTAGAGCTCAGGGGTGCGAATCAGCCCCAGCATTTT. Its protein is CASSLELRGANQPQHF.

This chain connects TRBV4-1 to TRBJ2-6, with D unresolved. V lost 2 bases and J lost 2, with 16 bases in between. CDR1 is MGHRA and CDR2 is YSYEKL in the germline V gene. CDR3 length equals 18 residues. Here the CDR3 reads CASSQMVFLRPGANVLTF. The CDR3 DNA sequence: TGCGCCAGCAGCCAAATGGTTTTTCTAAGGCCTGGGGCCAACGTCCTGACTTTC.

The chain carries TRBV7-8 and TRBJ2-5; no definite D call. The length of the CDR3 is 11 residues. The germline V gene encodes CDR1 SGHVS and CDR2 FQNEAQ. V was trimmed by 0 bases and J by 9 bases, leaving 5 bases between them. The CDR3 sequence is CASSLARSQYF. The CDR3 region has the DNA TGTGCCAGCAGCTTAGCCCGGTCCCAGTACTTC. Full variable domain (missing parts from reference TRBV7-8 and TRBJ2-5): GAGVSQSPRYKVAKRGQDVALRCDPISGHVSLFWYQQALGQGPEFLTYFQNEAQLDKSGLPSDRFFAERPEGSVSTLKIQRTQQEDSAVYLCASSLARSQYFGPGTRLLVL.